This paragraph reports one TCR beta chain. Its matching antigen is unknown. These data belong to a study of T cell responses to AZD1222 COVID-19 vaccine. Findings of the study overall: Baseline seropositives among AZD1222 recipients totaled only 6 or 7. The reported proportion of spike-specific TCRs targeting unmutated variant regions was nearly half.

The method was immunoSEQ multiplex PCR; TCRdb's version includes in-frame clones alone and lacks a portion of them. This table holds some 150,000 clones, 75% to 95% found once. CDR1 and CDR2 (germline): SNHLY, FYNNEI. CDR3 length equals 14 residues. The gene calls are TRBV2 and TRBJ1-2; D call uncertain. The TCR sequence derives from an adult in good health. The specimen comprised peripheral blood, sampled on day 0 of AZD1222 vaccination. CDR3 region: CPPQSPSGNYGYTF. The CDR3 DNA sequence: TGTCCTCCACAGTCCCCCTCGGGAAACTATGGCTACACCTTC.